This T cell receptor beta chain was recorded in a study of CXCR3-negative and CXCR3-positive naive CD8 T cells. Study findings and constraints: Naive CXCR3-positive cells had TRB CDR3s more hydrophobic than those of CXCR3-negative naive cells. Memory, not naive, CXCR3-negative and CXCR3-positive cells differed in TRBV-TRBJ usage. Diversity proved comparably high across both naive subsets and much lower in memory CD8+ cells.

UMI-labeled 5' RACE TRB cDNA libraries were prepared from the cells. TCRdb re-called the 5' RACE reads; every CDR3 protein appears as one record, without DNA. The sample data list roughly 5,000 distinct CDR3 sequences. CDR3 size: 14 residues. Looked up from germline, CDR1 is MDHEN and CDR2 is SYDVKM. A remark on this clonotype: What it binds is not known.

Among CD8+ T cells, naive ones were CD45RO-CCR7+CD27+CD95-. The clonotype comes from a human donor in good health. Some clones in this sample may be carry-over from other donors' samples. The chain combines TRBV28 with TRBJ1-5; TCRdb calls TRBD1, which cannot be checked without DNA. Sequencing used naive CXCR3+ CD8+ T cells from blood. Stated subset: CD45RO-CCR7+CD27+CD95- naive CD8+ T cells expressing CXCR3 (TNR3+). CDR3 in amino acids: CASSLRGLVQPQHF. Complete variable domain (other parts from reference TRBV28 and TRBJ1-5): DVKVTQSSRYLVKRTGEKVFLECVQDMDHENMFWYRQDPGLGLRLIYFSYDVKMKEKGDIPEGYSVSREKKERFSLILESASTNQTSMYLCASSLRGLVQPQHFGDGTRLSIL.